This is a list of T cell receptor beta chains from one sample in a study of tumor-infiltrating lymphocytes in glioblastoma multiforme. Each CDR3 protein gets one entry after TCRdb re-called the multiplex PCR reads with MiXCR. The sample lists 30,000 or so distinct CDR3 sequences; about 58% were seen once. Sequencing was done on a sample of brain tumor tissue. These receptors all stem from a male donor with glioblastoma. Both conserved end residues are part of each CDR3. The order of the fields is CDR3 protein, V gene, clone size, J gene. For some rows the clone size is stated as once, few or many, or as a class when expanded; others skip it.

CASSLVRDGQIGQYF TRBV5-6 NA TRBJ2-7
CASSLDLANFNEQFF TRBV5-1 many TRBJ2-1
CSARDLGQVEYGYTF TRBV20-1 many TRBJ1-2
CASSLGPETDTQYF TRBV11-2 NA TRBJ2-3
CSTRDMGNEQIF TRBV20-1 NA TRBJ2-1
CIVGERNWGNEQFF TRBV29-1 NA TRBJ2-1
CASSLDASGPYEQYF TRBV5-1 medium-sized TRBJ2-7
CASSCRIGVTNTEAFF TRBV6-9 many TRBJ1-1
CASSLGDGRDNEQFF TRBV5-1 few TRBJ2-1
CAIPIPRQPNTGELFF TRBV10-3 NA TRBJ2-2
CAITGGLGVTEAFF TRBV7-9 many TRBJ1-1
CASSERGETFF TRBV10-2 NA TRBJ1-1
CAISEPDSDTQYF TRBV10-3 NA TRBJ2-3
CASSGPTVYNEQFF TRBV2 NA TRBJ2-1
CASSPGLAGKDGELFF TRBV5-1 many TRBJ2-2
CASSLARISLDTLYF TRBV11-1 NA TRBJ2-3
CARKRTNQETQYF TRBV2 NA TRBJ2-5
CASCHEQGEDQPQPF TRBV4-2 NA TRBJ1-5
CANSQEEKPFNEQSF TRBV4-1 NA TRBJ2-1
CASSQDLGRNEQFF TRBV5-1 many TRBJ2-1
CASSLGQGAYNEQFF TRBV11-2 few TRBJ2-1
CASSLDLTNTGELFF TRBV11-2 few TRBJ2-2
CASSYGNSGQQESQYF TRBV5-1 NA TRBJ2-5
CASSRHWGGSQETQYF TRBV28 few TRBJ2-5
CASKRGGRGTDTQYF TRBV6-5 NA TRBJ2-3
CSSSLTSGPTDTQYF TRBV11-1 NA TRBJ2-3
CASSSQGPVDEQFF TRBV13 many TRBJ2-1
CSAYNGLSYEQYF TRBV20-1 NA TRBJ2-7
CASSWTSGRRSYEQYF TRBV6-5 many TRBJ2-7
CNALDTNHGYTF TRBV20-1 NA TRBJ1-2
CASIFSDTNTGELFF TRBV6-1 many TRBJ2-2
CASSQEVYGSSYNEQFF TRBV14 many TRBJ2-1
CASSSPGAEGNSPLHF TRBV28 NA TRBJ1-6
CTSGLIYRQGDEQFF TRBV4-1 NA TRBJ2-1
CASSLGLAGADGELFF TRBV5-1 few TRBJ2-2
CSADPDIDQSYEQYF TRBV20-1 once TRBJ2-7
CASSLEVRNNEQFF TRBV11-3 NA TRBJ2-1
CASSAFRLEETQYF TRBV25-1 many TRBJ2-5
CASSPAGSGANVLTF TRBV5-1 NA TRBJ2-6
CSAVPGQRRGYSNQPQHF TRBV20-1 many TRBJ1-5
CASLPVTGQNIQYF TRBV6-5 NA TRBJ2-4
CSVQNDSIIQETQYF TRBV29-1 NA TRBJ2-5
CAWSKDYIRGPKSSGANVLTF TRBV30 many TRBJ2-6
CSALDNSCEQYF TRBV29-1 few TRBJ2-7
CSIGLAGAETKYF TRBV29-1 NA TRBJ2-5
CARSSGQMYEQYF TRBV5-5 NA TRBJ2-7
CASSLVEGMSYEQYF TRBV7-8 many TRBJ2-7
CASRATSGRAATDQFF TRBV7-9 NA TRBJ2-1
CASSSPTGSYEQYF TRBV12-3/TRBV12-4 NA TRBJ2-7